This TCR beta chain was recovered during a study of monozygotic twins with inflammatory bowel disease. In germline, CDR1 is SQVTM, CDR2 ANQGSEA. The CDR3 loop spans 16 amino acids. Used for each TCR library was approximately 3.5 ug of total RNA. Amplification used two nested PCRs: about 17 cycles, then about 9 cycles, on TCRalpha/TCRbeta cDNA. After re-calling the 5' RACE reads, TCRdb lists one entry per CDR3 protein, DNA absent. In total, the table holds around 450,000 distinct CDR3 sequences. Study observations and caveats: Fewer clonotypes were shared with others by IBD patients than by healthy twins, especially with disease activity.

Points on this clonotype: The antigen is unknown.

The rearrangement links TRBV29-1 to TRBJ2-2; there is no DNA to check the TCRdb D call of TRBD2. The material sequenced was blood. The receptor comes from a human donor with ulcerative colitis or Crohn's disease, or a healthy co-twin of an affected twin (not recorded which). CDR3 residues: CSVAGGASGVTGELFF.